The 14 T cell receptor beta chains reported below all come from one sample, sequenced in a study of blood T cells in healthy people across ages. The second PCR ran roughly 7 to 11 cycles with a sample-barcoded 5' primer and J-beta primers. Using its own MiXCR run on the 5' RACE reads, TCRdb lists one record per CDR3 protein. The sample lists some 760,000 distinct CDR3 sequences, 25% occurring once. The data also belong to a second study, concerning T cells of mothers and their children.

Sequencing was done on a sample of blood. All receptors derive from a boy younger than 18 in good health.

The V call is TRBV12-3 or TRBV12-4, the J call TRBJ2-2, with 9 bases lining up with TRBD1. V lost 6 bases, J lost 5 bases, and 7 bases stayed unmatched. The CDR3 length is 15 residues. CDR3 residues: CASSRTGQGTGELFF. CDR3 in DNA: TGTGCCAGCAGCCGGACGGGACAGGGAACCGGGGAGCTGTTTTTT.

This clonotype has just a few counts. The chain uses TRBV6-5 and TRBJ2-3; unclear D gene. Trimming pared 0 bases from V and 1 base from J, leaving 8 bases between. Germline CDR1 and CDR2: MNHEY and SVGAGI. The CDR3 length is 15 residues. In DNA, the CDR3 is TGTGCCAGCAGTTACTCCCTTCTGGGCACAGATACGCAGTATTTT. Translating gives CASSYSLLGTDTQYF.

The sample holds a few counts of this clonotype. The V gene is TRBV5-1, the J gene TRBJ2-5; a possible D gene is TRBD1 (5 bases). CDR1 is SGHRS and CDR2 is YFSETQ in the germline V gene. This CDR3 region has 14 residues. The V end lost 0 bases, the J end lost 1 base, and 7 bases lay between the germline ends. The CDR3 bases are TGCGCCAGCAGCTTGGGACAGCCCCAAGAGACCCAGTACTTC. It translates to CASSLGQPQETQYF.

The chain joins TRBV7-6 to TRBJ2-6; D may be TRBD1 (5 bases). Germline V CDR1 and CDR2: SGHVS, FNYEAQ. Trimming shortened V by 1 base and J by 2 bases, and 15 bases separated the two germline ends. The CDR3 length is 18 residues. CDR3 DNA: TGTGCCAGCAGCTTAGAAGGGGCGCTTATGGCTGGGGCCAACGTCCTGACTTTC. Translation: CASSLEGALMAGANVLTF.

The rearrangement links TRBV23-1 to TRBJ1-2, with 8 bases matching TRBD1. TRBV23-1 is sorted into the ORF group, with uncertain function. V lost 3 bases to trimming and J lost 8 bases; unmatched junction nucleotides: 11. The CDR3 covers 15 residues. The CDR3 coding sequence is TGCGCCAGCAGTCATCGGAGGCAGGGGGCTGGGGGCTACACCTTC. Its translation: CASSHRRQGAGGYTF.

This clonotype has just a few counts. The genes are TRBV9 and TRBJ2-7; no clear D gene. Trimming pared 2 bases from V and 4 bases from J, leaving 13 bases between. The CDR3 length is 14 residues. Germline V gene lookup returns CDR1 SGDLS and CDR2 YYNGEE. DNA for the CDR3: TGTGCCAGCAGCGTGGTTGGGGATACTTACGAGCAGTACTTC. The encoded protein is CASSVVGDTYEQYF.

This clonotype was observed a handful of times. An end of the junction differs from the germline gene, which may be a read error. V usage is TRBV9 and J usage is TRBJ2-7; D possibly matches TRBD1 or TRBD2 (5 bases each). Germline values: CDR1 SGDLS, CDR2 YYNGEE. The CDR3 has 14 amino acids. This CDR3 is CTSSATGTVYEQYF. In DNA form, the CDR3 reads TGTACCAGCAGCGCGACCGGGACGGTTTACGAGCAGTACTTC. Looking up the rest from reference TRBV9 and TRBJ2-7 gives the full variable domain: DSGVTQTPKHLITATGQRVTLRCSPRSGDLSVYWYQQSLDQGLQFLIQYYNGEERAKGNILERFSAQQFPDLHSELNLSSLELGDSALYFCTSSATGTVYEQYFGPGTRLTVT.

This clonotype was recorded many times. The chain is built from TRBV4-1 and TRBJ2-7; 7 nucleotides match TRBD2. The CDR3 sequence is 15 residues long. Germline values: CDR1 MGHRA, CDR2 YSYEKL. Trimming took 0 bases from V and 1 from J; bases not matched to a gene: 3. For the CDR3, the DNA is TGCGCCAGCAGCCAAGAAGCTAGCGGATCCTACGAGCAGTACTTC. It specifies CASSQEASGSYEQYF.

The table lists this clonotype with a count of one. The chain recombines TRBV9 with TRBJ2-1; D unclear. V dropped 3 bases and J dropped 6 bases, with 4 bases sitting between them. Germline loops: CDR1 SGDLS, CDR2 YYNGEE. The CDR3 sequence is 11 residues long. This CDR3 reads CASSDLNEQFF. For the CDR3, the DNA is TGTGCCAGCAGCGATCTCAATGAGCAGTTCTTC.

The CDR3 region has the DNA TGCGCCAGCAGCCAAGGAGTGACAGGGAGGACAGATACGCAGTATTTT. Its translation: CASSQGVTGRTDTQYF. V and J are TRBV4-3 and TRBJ2-3; weak D call: TRBD1 (7 bases). CDR1 is LGHNA and CDR2 is YSLEER in the germline V gene. Trimming cost V 1 base and J 3 bases, with 14 bases left between them. The CDR3 sequence is 16 residues long.

This chain links TRBV21-1 with TRBJ2-6; the table's D gene call, TRBD1, was not cross checked with the DNA. TRBV21-1 is classified as a pseudogene. The length of the CDR3 is 20 residues. CDR3 amino acids: CASSWLYGSKGWSGANVLTF. The CDR3 region has the DNA TGTGCCAGCAGCTGGTTATATGGGAGCAAGGGGTGGTCTGGGGCCAACGTCCTGACTTTC.

This clonotype was found a few times. This chain links TRBV28 with TRBJ1-1, with 7 bases fitting TRBD1. Trimming removed 3 bases from V and 11 bases from J; junction bases left unmatched: 6. CDR3 length: 12 amino acids. CDR1 MDHEN and CDR2 SYDVKM come from the germline V gene. CDR3 nucleotides: TGTGCCAGCAGTTTGATACAGGGGACCGCTTTCTTT. Amino acids: CASSLIQGTAFF.

This sequence joins TRBV9 and TRBJ2-5; D might be TRBD1 (6 bases). The CDR3 sequence is 17 residues long. CDR1 is SGDLS and CDR2 is YYNGEE in the germline V gene. Between the trimmed V and J ends, which lost 4 bases and 0 bases, there was a span of 19 bases. The CDR3 sequence is CASSPRSGASHQETQYF. The CDR3 region has the DNA TGTGCCAGCAGCCCTCGCTCAGGGGCTAGCCACCAAGAGACCCAGTACTTC. The variable domain in full, with the rest retrieved from reference TRBV9 and TRBJ2-5, is DSGVTQTPKHLITATGQRVTLRCSPRSGDLSVYWYQQSLDQGLQFLIQYYNGEERAKGNILERFSAQQFPDLHSELNLSSLELGDSALYFCASSPRSGASHQETQYFGPGTRLLVL.

This clonotype was found once. The chain uses TRBV27 and TRBJ2-5, with D tentatively TRBD1 (6 bases). This CDR3 is 14 amino acids long. V dropped 3 bases and J dropped 4 bases, with 12 bases sitting between them. Germline V gene data show CDR1 as MNHEY and CDR2 as SMNVEV (reference sequence). DNA for the CDR3: TGTGCCAGCAGTTTGGGCACCAGGGGAGAGACCCAGTACTTC. It yields the protein CASSLGTRGETQYF.